The 5 T cell receptor beta chains reported below all come from one sample, sequenced in a study of T cell responses to AZD1222 COVID-19 vaccine (dated by TCRdb to 2020 to 2022). Libraries were constructed by the immunoSEQ multiplex PCR assay. Entries here come from immuneACCESS through TCRdb and include only in-frame sequences with V and J called. Some clones fail to appear in such tables; in the studies checked, an unresolved V gene covers under half of the shortfall, and the cause of the remainder is unknown. Recorded for this sample are about 84,000 clones; around nine tenths of them occurred a single time. 11% of the sample belongs to the ten largest clones. The time point label corresponds to: about 28 days (+/-7) after the second vaccine dose. Material: peripheral blood, obtained 28 days after the second AZD1222 dose. The receptors derive from an adult who received the AZD1222 COVID-19 vaccine.

This rearrangement joins TRBV11-3 to TRBJ2-1, with 7 bases matching TRBD1. With V trimmed by 1 base and J by 0 bases, 0 bases remained unmatched. The length of the CDR3 is 15 residues. CDR1 and CDR2 from the germline V gene are SGHNT and YENEEA. CDR3 residues: CASSLGQGSYNEQFF. DNA of the CDR3: TGTGCCAGCAGCTTAGGACAGGGCTCCTACAATGAGCAGTTCTTC.

This clone was found a few times. The chain carries TRBV14 and TRBJ2-1, with 9 nucleotides matching TRBD2. Germline CDR1 and CDR2: SGHDN and FVKESK. The CDR3 extends over 17 amino acids. The V gene end was trimmed by 1 base and the J gene end by 3 bases; junction bases not matched to a gene: 7. As DNA, the CDR3 is TGTGCCAGCAGCCAAGGGCCCTCTAGCGGGAACTACAATGAGCAGTTCTTC. Amino acids: CASSQGPSSGNYNEQFF.

This clone was seen a few times. Here the CDR3 reads CASRPGTGGDAFF. In DNA form, the CDR3 reads TGTGCCAGCAGGCCGGGGACGGGGGGGGATGCTTTCTTT. The chain is built from TRBV6-5 and TRBJ1-1; TRBD1 is a possible D gene (5 bases). The CDR3 is made up of 13 amino acids. CDR1 is MNHEY, CDR2 SVGAGI, per germline. V gave up 6 bases and J gave up 11 bases, with 19 bases separating them.

In its sample, this clone was seen a few times. The chain employs TRBV19 and TRBJ2-5, with no clear D. The germline gives CDR1 LNHDA, CDR2 SQIVND (reference sequence). V lost 3 bases, J lost 1 base, and 9 bases lay in between. The CDR3 length is 14 residues. This CDR3 reads CASSISPSQETQYF. In DNA, the CDR3 is TGTGCCAGTAGTATCTCTCCCAGCCAAGAGACCCAGTACTTC.

The genes are TRBV9 and TRBJ2-3; 7 bases match TRBD1. Germline assignment: CDR1 SGDLS and CDR2 YYNGEE. The CDR3 sequence is 15 residues long. V lost 3 bases to trimming and J lost 2 bases; unmatched junction nucleotides: 6. The CDR3 sequence is CASSAWDRDTDTQYF. The CDR3, as DNA: TGTGCCAGCAGCGCCTGGGACAGAGACACAGATACGCAGTATTTT. The complete variable domain, with remaining parts taken from reference TRBV9 and TRBJ2-3, reads DSGVTQTPKHLITATGQRVTLRCSPRSGDLSVYWYQQSLDQGLQFLIQYYNGEERAKGNILERFSAQQFPDLHSELNLSSLELGDSALYFCASSAWDRDTDTQYFGPGTRLTVL.